The 9 T cell receptor beta chains listed next were all sequenced from one sample in a study of regulatory T cells in long-lasting Graves disease. With iRepertoire HTBI primers and Arm-PCR of CDR3 regions, TCR beta libraries were built. TCRdb recomputed calls from the multiplex PCR reads with MiXCR, one row per CDR3 protein. In the table there are hundreds of thousands of distinct CDR3 sequences, about 16% of which are singletons. The time point: newly diagnosed GD, antithyroid drugs for less than 3 months. PBMCs were the source of the RNA used for TCR sequencing. These data were likewise used in another study, on T cells in Graves' hyperthyroidism and ophthalmopathy.

Sequenced here: peripheral blood mononuclear cells (PBMCs), sampled at new diagnosis, from a patient treated with antithyroid drugs. These receptors originate from a woman in her twenties or thirties with Graves disease.

As regards this clonotype: This may arise from a read error, as a much more abundant clone is one base away. The genes are TRBV3-1 and TRBJ2-2; 7 bases line up with TRBD2. Germline CDR1 LGHDT, CDR2 YNNKEL (reference sequence). CDR3 length: 16 residues. CDR3 region: CASSVPGLPNTGEPFF. Written as DNA, the CDR3 is TGTGCCAGCAGCGTCCCGGGACTACCCAACACCGGGGAGCCGTTTTTT.

V and J are TRBV5-1 and TRBJ2-1, with D possibly TRBD2 on 8 matching bases. CDR1 is SGHRS, CDR2 YFSETQ, per germline. The V end lost 1 base, the J end lost 8 bases, and 22 bases lay between the germline ends. The length of the CDR3 is 17 residues. The CDR3 is CASSLTPSGSQGDEQFF. The CDR3 bases are TGCGCCAGCAGCTTGACGCCCAGCGGGAGTCAGGGGGATGAGCAGTTCTTC.

This clonotype was counted at least ten times. The rearrangement links TRBV7-6 to TRBJ2-5; TRBD2 aligns across 7 bases. This CDR3 spans 16 amino acids. Losses at the gene ends were 1 base for V and 0 bases for J; bases not matched to a gene: 5. Germline CDR1 and CDR2: SGHVS and FNYEAQ. CDR3 sequence (DNA): TGTGCCAGCAGCTTAGGTGTCGGGAGGTACCAAGAGACCCAGTACTTC. Translation: CASSLGVGRYQETQYF.

The chain has TRBV19 and TRBJ2-7; 11 nucleotides align to TRBD1. With 4 bases clipped from V and 6 bases from J, the junction kept 5 bases outside the gene matches. The CDR3 runs to 14 residues. Looked up from germline, CDR1 is LNHDA and CDR2 is SQIVND (reference sequence). CDR3 coding DNA: TGTGCCAGTAGTAACCGGGACAGGGGGTTCGAGCAGTACTTC. This gives the protein CASSNRDRGFEQYF. The entire variable domain, with the rest obtained from reference TRBV19 and TRBJ2-7, is as follows: DGGITQSPKYLFRKEGQNVTLSCEQNLNHDAMYWYRQDPGQGLRLIYYSQIVNDFQKGDIAEGYSVSREKKESFPLTVTSAQKNPTAFYLCASSNRDRGFEQYFGPGTRLTVT.

This clonotype was seen at least ten times. This chain joins TRBV3-1 and TRBJ2-7; tentatively, D is TRBD1 (6 bases). This CDR3 spans 14 amino acids. Germline V gene lookup returns CDR1 LGHDT and CDR2 YNNKEL (reference sequence). The V end lost 4 bases, the J end lost 3 bases, and 13 bases lay between the germline ends. The CDR3 region is CASSLGQKNYEQYF. CDR3 nucleotides: TGTGCCAGCAGCCTTGGACAGAAAAACTACGAGCAGTACTTC.

To note about this clonotype: A clone one base away is much larger, so this may be a read error. The chain recombines TRBV20-1 with TRBJ2-3; possibly TRBD1 for D (5 bases). CDR3 length: 14 residues. CDR1 DFQATT and CDR2 SNEGSKA come from the germline V gene (reference sequence). The CDR3 is CSASHPPGTGTQYF. The DNA of the CDR3 is TGCAGTGCTAGTCACCCACCGGGCACAGGTACGCAGTATTTT.

This clonotype was seen a single time. This rearrangement joins TRBV20-1 to TRBJ1-5, with D maybe TRBD1 (5 bases). This CDR3 contains 14 residues. Germline CDR1 reads DFQATT; CDR2 reads SNEGSKA (reference sequence). V lost 0 bases and J lost 3, with 9 bases in between. The CDR3 DNA reads as TGCAGTGCTAGAGATGCGACAGACAATCAGCCCCAGCATTTT. Its translation is CSARDATDNQPQHF.

There are many counts of this clonotype. V is TRBV18 and J is TRBJ1-1; D unclear. This CDR3 contains 14 residues. V was shortened by 3 bases and J by 1 base, with 9 bases between the two germline ends. Germline CDR1 reads KGHSH; CDR2 reads LQKENI. The CDR3 reads CASSPSTGNTEAFF. In nucleotides, the CDR3 is TGTGCCAGCTCACCCTCAACGGGGAACACTGAAGCTTTCTTT. The full variable domain, rest sourced from reference TRBV18 and TRBJ1-1, is NAGVMQNPRHLVRRRGQEARLRCSPMKGHSHVYWYRQLPEEGLKFMVYLQKENIIDESGMPKERFSAEFPKEGPSILRIQQVVRGDSAAYFCASSPSTGNTEAFFGQGTRLTVV.

This clonotype was seen repeatedly, ten times or more. The chain carries TRBV11-1 and TRBJ2-3; D is unclear. The CDR3 consists of 15 residues. V lost 8 bases to trimming and J lost 0 bases, with 15 bases between them. Germline V lookup: CDR1 SGHAT, CDR2 FQDESV (reference sequence). The CDR3 sequence is CASGLSGVSTDTQYF. DNA for the CDR3: TGTGCCAGCGGCCTTAGTGGAGTCAGCACAGATACGCAGTATTTT.